This T cell receptor (beta chain) was sequenced during a study of glioma-infiltrating T cells after dendritic cell vaccination listed by TCRdb under 2016. For context, the study as a whole: The cohort included 15 or so glioblastoma patients drawn from Phase I and II dendritic cell vaccination trials, of whom 9 were newly diagnosed and 6 had recurrent disease. Between the early 2000s and the early 2010s, the patients were given dendritic cell vaccination pulsed with autologous tumor lysate. The vaccine consisted of monocyte-derived dendritic cells cultured seven days with IL-4 and GM-CSF, then pulsed overnight with autologous tumor lysate. Patients received three intradermal dendritic cell vaccine injections at biweekly intervals in the arm below the axilla. In glioblastoma patients vaccinated with dendritic cells, deep sequencing of TCR beta CDR3 regions served to measure tumor-infiltrating lymphocyte content and to compare repertoires between tumor and blood. Survival after dendritic cell vaccination was correlated with TCR sequencing metrics such as TIL content and the overlap between tumor and blood repertoires. The investigation overall reported the following: The cohort was small and heterogeneous, with few patients having full blood and tumor sets and even fewer initial-recurrent tumor pairs. TCR clonality showed no direct relationship with survival, which suggests that a diverse polyclonal response may matter. After dendritic cell vaccination, a higher estimated pretreatment TIL content predicted longer time to progression and longer overall survival. The three-group TCR overlap response model was described as speculative and requiring prospective validation.

TCRB CDR3 regions were amplified from about 1.9 ug genomic DNA, or all available DNA if less, using the immunoSEQ assay. For multiplex PCR, 60 forward primers for TCR V beta segments and 13 reverse primers for J beta segments were used. To estimate the number of reads per starting template, synthetic control templates were added to each sample at limiting dilution. The Illumina HiSeq System generated 87 bp sequencing reads. On the authors' methods: PCR and sequencing errors were removed by a nearest neighbor algorithm that merged closely related sequences. TCR overlap was defined as the percentage of unique tumor TCR beta sequences that were also present in the same patient's peripheral blood. TCRdb retrieved this table from immuneACCESS and kept in-frame rearrangements only. Not all clones are present; in checked studies, unresolved V genes account for under half, and no reason is known for the remainder. From that table come the V and J calls and clone size; the DNA was used to work out D and trimming. This sample lists more than 95,000 clones; around 90% were detected once. The ten largest make up more than 2.5% of the sample.

CDR1 and CDR2 were assigned from the germline V gene as LGHNA and YNFKEQ. Relative to germline, V is 4 bases shorter and J is 11 bases shorter, with 17 bases between their ends. The CDR3 measures 14 amino acids from cysteine to phenylalanine. Only the CDR3 DNA is retained, 42 bases long and in frame from the first base. Reading the label with the study, this specimen's time point is: after dendritic cell vaccination, including at tumor progression/relapse. Patients were selected for having adequate residual fresh-frozen tumor tissue and more than two years of available survival data. Although molecular status otherwise differed among the glioblastoma patients, no patient had an isocitrate dehydrogenase mutation. PBMC were collected before vaccination, two weeks after the third vaccination, and at tumor progression when it occurred. The Qiagen DNeasy Blood extraction Kit was used to extract genomic DNA.

This clone was observed a single time. Its antigen target is currently unknown. Base qualities are missing; no much larger clone stands one base away. The rearrangement combines TRBV4-2 with TRBJ1-4; 5 matching bases give a weak D call of TRBD1. The sequence was obtained from a human donor with glioblastoma. This specimen was blood, taken after dendritic cell vaccination. DNA sequence: TGTGCCAGCAGCCCCCCTAGGGAAGGGGATAAACTGTTTTTT. Translation gives CASSPPREGDKLFF.